The 20 T cell receptor beta chains reported below all come from one sample, sequenced in a study of identical twins. TCRdb independently ran MiXCR on the 5' RACE reads; one entry per CDR3 protein. The data show more than 650,000 distinct CDR3 sequences, around 6% seen once. The sample was naive T cells sorted from blood. The receptor source for this set is a man aged 18 to 29 in good health.

This clonotype showed up many times. The V and J genes are TRBV10-3 and TRBJ2-7; 8 bases fit TRBD1. CDR1 and CDR2 from the germline V gene are ENHRY and SYGVKD. Trimming at V came to 7 bases and at J to 4 bases, leaving 6 bases not matched to a gene. The CDR3 has 13 residues. The CDR3 DNA reads as TGTGCCATCACCCAGGGGGCAGGGTACGAGCAGTACTTC. Protein sequence: CAITQGAGYEQYF.

This rearrangement joins TRBV7-9 to TRBJ2-1; the D is unclear. The V and J ends lost 5 bases and 4 bases respectively, with 12 bases between them. The CDR3 is made up of 14 amino acids. Germline CDR1 and CDR2: SEHNR and FQNEAQ (reference sequence). The CDR3 is CASSQSKGYNEQFF. The CDR3, as DNA: TGTGCCAGCAGCCAGTCAAAGGGTTACAATGAGCAGTTCTTC.

With regard to this clonotype: This sequence may be a read error, since a much larger clone differs from it by one base. The rearrangement joins TRBV7-2 to TRBJ1-3, with D possibly being TRBD1 (5 bases). Germline-derived CDR1 and CDR2 are SGHTA and FQGNSA. This CDR3 spans 15 amino acids. The CDR3, as DNA: TGTGTCAGCAGCTTAGCAGGGAACCCTGGAAACACCATATATTTT. Translating gives CVSSLAGNPGNTIYF.

This chain links TRBV30 with TRBJ1-5; D is perhaps TRBD1 (6 bases). This CDR3 region has 13 residues. Looked up from germline, CDR1 is GTSNPN and CDR2 is SVGIG (reference sequence). Trimming took 2 bases from V and 4 from J, leaving 9 bases between them. CDR3 nucleotides: TGTGCCTGGAGTACAGGGATTAATCAGCCCCAGCATTTT. The encoded protein is CAWSTGINQPQHF.

This clonotype was picked up many times. The chain combines TRBV7-9 with TRBJ1-1, with TRBD1 matching 7 bases. V shed 5 bases, J shed 5 bases, and the junction held 14 bases outside the gene matches. CDR3 length: 16 amino acids. CDR1 is SEHNR and CDR2 is FQNEAQ in the germline V gene (reference sequence). DNA of the CDR3: TGTGCCAGCAGCCGGATGACAGGGACGTTTGAAACTGAAGCTTTCTTT. Amino acid sequence: CASSRMTGTFETEAFF.

J is TRBJ2-7 and V is TRBV13, with 11 bases identical to TRBD1. This CDR3 comprises 15 residues. Germline V lookup: CDR1 PRHDT, CDR2 FYEKMQ (reference sequence). V was pared by 5 bases and J by 3 bases, with 6 bases of the junction left unmatched. CDR3 residues: CASSAGGTGGYEQYF. DNA for the CDR3: TGTGCCAGCAGCGCGGGTGGGACAGGGGGCTACGAGCAGTACTTC.

The table lists this clonotype with a few counts. The chain recombines TRBV4-3 with TRBJ2-5, with D perhaps assigned TRBD1 or TRBD2 (5 bases each). This CDR3 spans 15 amino acids. The germline V and J ends were trimmed by 1 base and 5 bases, with 14 bases remaining between them. From germline, CDR1 is LGHNA and CDR2 YSLEER. The CDR3 sequence is CASSQGGVPGETQYF. The CDR3 DNA reads as TGCGCCAGCAGCCAAGGAGGGGTCCCCGGGGAGACCCAGTACTTC.

This clonotype was observed many times. As DNA, the CDR3 is TGTGCCAGCAGTCCGCCGGGACAGTTCTATAGCAATCAGCCCCAGCATTTT. It yields the protein CASSPPGQFYSNQPQHF. The rearrangement links TRBV6-1 to TRBJ1-5; 7 bases are shared with TRBD1. After removal of 5 bases from V and 0 bases from J, the junction contained 10 bases not matched to a gene. CDR3 length: 17 amino acids. CDR1 MNHNS and CDR2 SASEGT come from the germline V gene.

The rearrangement uses TRBV7-6 and TRBJ2-7, with TRBD2 as a possible D gene (6 bases). V lost 2 bases and J 1 base, leaving 12 bases between the germline ends. Germline CDR1 reads SGHVS; CDR2 reads FNYEAQ. This CDR3 comprises 15 residues. The CDR3 DNA reads TGTGCCAGCAGCTTAATCCCGGGAGATTCCTACGAGCAGTACTTC. Translating gives CASSLIPGDSYEQYF.

The CDR3 is CASGRLAGTLDTQYF. The CDR3 nucleotides read TGTGCCAGCGGCCGGCTAGCTGGCACCTTGGATACGCAGTATTTT. V is TRBV14 and J is TRBJ2-3; a weak D match, TRBD2 (5 bases). The germline V gene has CDR1 SGHDN and CDR2 FVKESK. V lost 8 bases and J 6 bases, leaving 21 bases between the germline ends. The CDR3 contains 15 residues.

This chain links TRBV19 with TRBJ1-6; TRBD1 matches at 7 bases. The CDR3 extends over 14 amino acids. V shed 7 bases and J 7 bases; nucleotides not matched to a gene: 7. CDR1 and CDR2 (germline): LNHDA, SQIVND (reference sequence). CDR3 DNA sequence: TGTGCCAGTATGACAGGGACGGCAAATTCACCCCTCCACTTT. Its translation: CASMTGTANSPLHF.

This clonotype was seen a handful of times. The chain couples TRBV7-9 to TRBJ2-5; 8 bases align to TRBD2. V was clipped by 5 bases and J by 4 bases; unmatched bases: 6. Per the germline V gene, CDR1 is SEHNR and CDR2 is FQNEAQ (reference sequence). This CDR3 region has 14 residues. Here the CDR3 reads CASSVTSGPETQYF. CDR3 DNA sequence: TGTGCCAGCAGCGTAACTAGCGGTCCAGAGACCCAGTACTTC.

V gene TRBV15 combines with J gene TRBJ2-5, with 7 positions matching TRBD1. J was trimmed by 5 bases and V by 0 bases; bases with no gene match: 12. From germline, CDR1 is LNHNV and CDR2 YYDKDF (reference sequence). The CDR3 extends over 17 amino acids. The CDR3 sequence: CATSRELGGPSLETQYF. The CDR3 nucleotides read TGTGCCACCAGCAGAGAGCTAGGGGGCCCGAGTCTGGAGACCCAGTACTTC.

The chain combines TRBV19 with TRBJ1-4; a weak D match, TRBD1 (6 bases). V was shortened by 4 bases and J by 8 bases, with 14 bases between the two germline ends. The CDR3 has 14 amino acids. CDR1 LNHDA and CDR2 SQIVND come from the germline V gene (reference sequence). CDR3 DNA sequence: TGTGCCAGTAGTACCGGGACAAAGGGGGAAAAACTGTTTTTT. Translation: CASSTGTKGEKLFF.

This clonotype was detected many times. V is TRBV12-3 or TRBV12-4 and J is TRBJ1-6; 8 bases map to TRBD1. This CDR3 region has 16 residues. Trimming took 6 bases from V and 5 from J; bases not matched to a gene: 9. The CDR3 DNA reads as TGTGCCAGCAGACCTCCCTCAGGGGGCAATAATTCACCCCTCCACTTT. Encoded protein: CASRPPSGGNNSPLHF.

This clonotype was seen ten or more times. The chain uses TRBV12-3 or TRBV12-4 and TRBJ2-5, with TRBD1 as a possible D gene (6 bases). Between the trimmed V and J ends, which lost 5 bases and 3 bases, there was a span of 13 bases. This CDR3 comprises 14 residues. The DNA of the CDR3 is TGTGCCAGCAGTGCATCAAACAGGGAAGAGACCCAGTACTTC. Amino acid sequence: CASSASNREETQYF.

This clonotype was observed many times. The chain uses TRBV12-3 or TRBV12-4 and TRBJ2-1, with D possibly being TRBD2 (5 bases). CDR3 length: 12 amino acids. Deletions cut 7 bases from V and 9 bases from J, with 13 bases between. CDR3 sequence (DNA): TGTGCCAGCACCGCTCGGGATGTTGAGCAGTTCTTC. Translation gives CASTARDVEQFF.

This clonotype came up a few times. This sequence joins TRBV7-8 and TRBJ2-1, with 11 bases that match TRBD1. This CDR3 has 16 residues. The germline CDR1 and CDR2 sequences are SGHVS and FQNEAQ. V trimming: 7 bases; J trimming: 9 bases; junction bases outside the gene matches: 14. In DNA form, the CDR3 reads TGTGCCAGCAACCGGGACAGGGGGATTGGATTAGGTGAGCAGTTCTTC. This translates into CASNRDRGIGLGEQFF. Together with reference TRBV7-8 and TRBJ2-1, the CDR3 gives the full variable domain: GAGVSQSPRYKVAKRGQDVALRCDPISGHVSLFWYQQALGQGPEFLTYFQNEAQLDKSGLPSDRFFAERPEGSVSTLKIQRTQQEDSAVYLCASNRDRGIGLGEQFFGPGTRLTVL.

This clonotype was observed a few times. The rearrangement links TRBV6-5 to TRBJ1-6, with D tentatively TRBD1 (5 bases). The germline CDR1 and CDR2 sequences are MNHEY and SVGAGI. This CDR3 has 13 amino acids. The V gene lost 5 bases and the J gene lost 8 bases, with 10 bases spanning the gap. CDR3 bases: TGTGCCAGCAGTAACGGGGGTGATTCACCCCTCCACTTT. It is translated as CASSNGGDSPLHF.

The sample holds a few counts of this clonotype. This chain connects TRBV9 to TRBJ2-2, with 7 nucleotides matching TRBD2. CDR3 length: 14 residues. Germline V gives CDR1 SGDLS, CDR2 YYNGEE. With V trimmed by 4 bases and J by 7 bases, 7 bases remained unmatched. DNA for the CDR3: TGTGCCAGCAGCCCCCGGGGGGACGGCGGGGAGCTGTTTTTT. Translated, it gives CASSPRGDGGELFF.